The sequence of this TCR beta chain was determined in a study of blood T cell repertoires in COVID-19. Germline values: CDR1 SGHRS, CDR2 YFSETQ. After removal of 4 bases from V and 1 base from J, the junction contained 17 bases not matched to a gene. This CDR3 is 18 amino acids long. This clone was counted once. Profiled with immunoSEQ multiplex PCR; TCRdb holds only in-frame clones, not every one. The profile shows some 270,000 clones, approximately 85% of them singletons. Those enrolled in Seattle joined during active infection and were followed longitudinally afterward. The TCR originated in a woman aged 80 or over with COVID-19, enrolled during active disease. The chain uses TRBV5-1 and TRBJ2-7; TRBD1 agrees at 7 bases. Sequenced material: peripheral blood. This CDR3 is CASSPQPPTGIPSYEQYF. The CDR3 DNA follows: TGCGCCAGCAGCCCCCAACCCCCGACAGGGATCCCTTCCTACGAGCAGTACTTC.